Presented here are 18 T cell receptor beta chains from one specimen sequenced in a study of T cells in Graves' hyperthyroidism and ophthalmopathy. RNA transcripts yielded amplified TCR beta CDR3 regions. The TCR CDR3 first-round RT-PCR relied on the HTBI primer set. Using its own MiXCR run on the multiplex PCR reads, TCRdb lists one record per CDR3 protein. The sample yields 700,000 or so distinct CDR3 sequences, about a sixth seen once. Sequencing was performed on blood. Receptor source: a man younger than 35 with Graves' hyperthyroidism.

The V and J genes are TRBV19 and TRBJ2-1; 11 nucleotides agree with TRBD2. Per the germline V gene, CDR1 is LNHDA and CDR2 is SQIVND (reference sequence). With V trimmed by 6 bases and J by 2 bases, 6 bases remained unmatched. The CDR3 contains 16 residues. The CDR3 region is CASRVGTSGPYNEQFF. The CDR3 DNA follows: TGTGCCAGTAGGGTCGGGACTAGCGGACCCTACAATGAGCAGTTCTTC.

This clonotype was found a few times. The rearrangement joins TRBV6-1 to TRBJ1-1, with D perhaps matching TRBD1 (6 bases). There are 17 residues in the CDR3. Germline CDR1 is MNHNS and CDR2 is SASEGT. V gave up 3 bases and J gave up 1 base, with 18 bases separating them. CDR3 nucleotides: TGTGCCAGCAGTGATTACGGTCGCAGGGGCTGGAACACTGAAGCTTTCTTT. Its protein is CASSDYGRRGWNTEAFF.

The J gene is TRBJ2-2, the V gene TRBV9; 10 bases are shared with TRBD2. CDR3 size: 18 residues. Germline CDR1 is SGDLS and CDR2 is YYNGEE. V shed 0 bases and J 4 bases; nucleotides not matched to a gene: 9. In DNA form, the CDR3 reads TGTGCCAGCAGCGTAGGGGCTAGCGGGAGAGTAGGCACCGGGGAGCTGTTTTTT. Protein sequence: CASSVGASGRVGTGELFF.

This clonotype was counted many times. CDR3 loop: CASSAPGRRGDTQYF. The CDR3 region has the DNA TGTGCCAGCAGTGCCCCAGGGCGGAGGGGAGATACGCAGTATTTT. This chain uses TRBV28 with TRBJ2-3; a possible D gene is TRBD2 (6 bases). From germline, CDR1 is MDHEN and CDR2 SYDVKM. The V end lost 5 bases, the J end lost 5 bases, and 17 bases lay between the germline ends. This CDR3 has 15 amino acids. Filled out from reference TRBV28 and TRBJ2-3, the complete variable domain reads DVKVTQSSRYLVKRTGEKVFLECVQDMDHENMFWYRQDPGLGLRLIYFSYDVKMKEKGDIPEGYSVSREKKERFSLILESASTNQTSMYLCASSAPGRRGDTQYFGPGTRLTVL.

The chain couples TRBV15 to TRBJ2-5, with no clear D. The CDR3 loop spans 15 amino acids. Trimming took off 2 bases at V and 1 base at J, with 11 bases between the two ends. Germline V lookup: CDR1 LNHNV, CDR2 YYDKDF (reference sequence). In DNA, the CDR3 is TGTGCCACCAGCAGATCGCTGGCTAGCCAAGAGACCCAGTACTTC. Translating gives CATSRSLASQETQYF.

V usage is TRBV5-4 and J usage is TRBJ1-2; D is perhaps TRBD1 (6 bases). There are 16 residues in the CDR3. Germline V gene lookup returns CDR1 SGHNT and CDR2 YYREEE (reference sequence). V was shortened by 4 bases and J by 0 bases, with 16 bases between the two germline ends. Written as DNA, the CDR3 is TGTGCCAGCAGCCCGGACAGCCTCCAAGCTAACTATGGCTACACCTTC. As protein: CASSPDSLQANYGYTF.

The chain joins TRBV7-3 to TRBJ2-7, with a weak D call TRBD2 (5 bases). The CDR3 contains 13 residues. Trimming shortened V by 2 bases and J by 7 bases, and 12 bases separated the two germline ends. Germline CDR1 reads SGHTA; CDR2 reads FQGTGA. CDR3 sequence: CASSLSREEEQYF. CDR3 sequence (DNA): TGTGCCAGCAGCTTATCCCGGGAAGAGGAGCAGTACTTC.

This clonotype has at least ten counts. This chain connects TRBV28 to TRBJ2-1; the match to TRBD2 covers 8 bases. This CDR3 comprises 13 residues. Germline V gene sequence: CDR1 MDHEN, CDR2 SYDVKM. Trimming removed 6 bases from V and 7 bases from J; junction bases left unmatched: 5. This CDR3 is CASRLLAGNEQFF. In DNA form, the CDR3 reads TGTGCCAGCAGGCTTTTAGCGGGAAATGAGCAGTTCTTC.

This clonotype has only a few counts. The chain couples TRBV20-1 to TRBJ1-2, with 7 bases lining up with TRBD1. Trimming took 6 bases from V and 7 from J; bases not matched to a gene: 14. Germline lookup yields CDR1 DFQATT and CDR2 SNEGSKA (reference sequence). This CDR3 is 14 amino acids long. The CDR3 spells CSAAQRGQIVGYTF. As DNA, the CDR3 is TGCAGTGCGGCCCAGAGGGGACAGATCGTTGGCTACACCTTC.

The CDR3 DNA is TGTGCCAGTAGTATAGAAGGGGCTAGCGGGAGGGCCCTTAGCTCCTACAATGAGCAGTTCTTC. This sequence encodes CASSIEGASGRALSSYNEQFF. This rearrangement joins TRBV19 to TRBJ2-1; TRBD2 aligns across 12 bases. The CDR3 is made up of 21 amino acids. Germline trimming cut 0 bases from V and 0 bases from J; bases unmatched to any gene: 12. Looked up from germline, CDR1 is LNHDA and CDR2 is SQIVND (reference sequence). The variable domain in full, with the rest retrieved from reference TRBV19 and TRBJ2-1, is DGGITQSPKYLFRKEGQNVTLSCEQNLNHDAMYWYRQDPGQGLRLIYYSQIVNDFQKGDIAEGYSVSREKKESFPLTVTSAQKNPTAFYLCASSIEGASGRALSSYNEQFFGPGTRLTVL.

A few counts support this clonotype. This sequence joins TRBV9 and TRBJ1-4; D is unresolved. Germline V gene sequence: CDR1 SGDLS, CDR2 YYNGEE. CDR3 length: 16 residues. Trimming cost V 0 bases and J 8 bases, with 17 bases left between them. Written as DNA, the CDR3 is TGTGCCAGCAGCGTAGCTCCGACACTAATTAACGAAAAACTGTTTTTT. It translates to CASSVAPTLINEKLFF. Using reference TRBV9 and TRBJ1-4 for the parts outside the CDR3, the full variable domain is DSGVTQTPKHLITATGQRVTLRCSPRSGDLSVYWYQQSLDQGLQFLIQYYNGEERAKGNILERFSAQQFPDLHSELNLSSLELGDSALYFCASSVAPTLINEKLFFGSGTQLSVL.

The chain joins TRBV5-4 to TRBJ1-1, with 7 positions matching TRBD1. The CDR3 covers 13 residues. V lost 3 bases to trimming and J lost 4 bases; unmatched junction nucleotides: 3. The germline V gene has CDR1 SGHNT and CDR2 YYREEE (reference sequence). This CDR3 is CASSSRQGTEAFF. The CDR3 DNA sequence: TGTGCCAGCAGCTCTCGACAGGGCACTGAAGCTTTCTTT. The variable domain in full, with the rest retrieved from reference TRBV5-4 and TRBJ1-1, is ETGVTQSPTHLIKTRGQQVTLRCSSQSGHNTVSWYQQALGQGPQFIFQYYREEENGRGNFPPRFSGLQFPNYSSELNVNALELDDSALYLCASSSRQGTEAFFGQGTRLTVV.

In this sample, this clonotype turned up many times. The V gene is TRBV6-5, the J gene TRBJ2-1; TRBD2 agrees at 7 bases. Germline CDR1 MNHEY, CDR2 SVGAGI. The CDR3 runs 17 residues. With 0 bases clipped from V and 6 bases from J, the junction kept 11 bases outside the gene matches. CDR3 nucleotides: TGTGCCAGCAGTTACTCCGGTGTGGGAGGGCCCCCCAATGAGCAGTTCTTC. It specifies CASSYSGVGGPPNEQFF.

The rearrangement links TRBV4-3 to TRBJ1-2; the D is unclear. Germline CDR1 reads LGHNA; CDR2 reads YSLEER. The CDR3 contains 14 residues. Deletions cut 0 bases from V and 2 bases from J, with 7 bases between. For the CDR3, the DNA is TGCGCCAGCAGCCAAGAAATGACAAACTATGGCTACACCTTC. Amino acid sequence: CASSQEMTNYGYTF.

This clonotype was seen repeatedly, ten times or more. The gene calls are TRBV18 and TRBJ2-3, with D possibly TRBD2 on 6 matching bases. Germline V gene data show CDR1 as KGHSH and CDR2 as LQKENI. The V gene lost 1 base and the J gene lost 6 bases, with 14 bases spanning the gap. The CDR3 totals 15 residues. CDR3 bases: TGTGCCAGCTCACCACGGCGGGGCCAGGTGGATACGCAGTATTTT. Translated: CASSPRRGQVDTQYF.

This clonotype showed up many times. The V and J genes are TRBV28 and TRBJ1-2, with 8 bases lining up with TRBD1. CDR1 MDHEN and CDR2 SYDVKM come from the germline V gene. Unmatched junction bases numbered 6, after V lost 5 bases and J lost 7 bases. CDR3 length: 13 residues. The CDR3 spells CASSLHRGFGYTF. DNA for the CDR3: TGTGCCAGCAGTCTACACAGGGGGTTTGGCTACACCTTC.

This clonotype was seen a few times. As DNA, the CDR3 is TGTGCCAGCAACCACCCGGACCGCGGCGGGCAGTTCTTC. This sequence encodes CASNHPDRGGQFF. The chain has TRBV12-3 or TRBV12-4 and TRBJ2-1; D is uncertain. The CDR3 contains 13 residues. V lost 7 bases to trimming and J lost 12 bases, with 19 bases between them.

The chain recombines TRBV20-1 with TRBJ2-6; tentative D call: TRBD1 (6 bases). V was clipped by 6 bases and J by 2 bases, with 8 bases between them. Per germline, CDR1 DFQATT and CDR2 SNEGSKA (reference sequence). This CDR3 contains 13 residues. In DNA form, the CDR3 reads TGCAGTGCGAACAGGGCTGGGGCCAACGTCCTGACTTTC. Translating gives CSANRAGANVLTF.